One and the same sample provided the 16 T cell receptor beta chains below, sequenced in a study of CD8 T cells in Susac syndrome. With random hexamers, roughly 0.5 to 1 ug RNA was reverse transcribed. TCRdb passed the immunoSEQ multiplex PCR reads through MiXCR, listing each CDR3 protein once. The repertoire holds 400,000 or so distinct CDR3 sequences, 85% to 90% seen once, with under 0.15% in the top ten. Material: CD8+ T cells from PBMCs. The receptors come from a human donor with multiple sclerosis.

The CDR3, as DNA: TGCGCCAGCAGCTCGACAGGGGGCTTAGGGGAGCTGTTTTTT. Its protein product is CASSSTGGLGELFF. The genes are TRBV5-1 and TRBJ2-2, with 10 bases identical to TRBD1. Germline CDR1 and CDR2: SGHRS and YFSETQ. CDR3 length: 14 amino acids. J gave up 8 bases and V 3 bases, and 4 bases lay outside the gene matches. Full variable domain (missing parts from reference TRBV5-1 and TRBJ2-2): KAGVTQTPRYLIKTRGQQVTLSCSPISGHRSVSWYQQTPGQGLQFLFEYFSETQRNKGNFPGRFSGRQFSNSRSEMNVSTLELGDSALYLCASSSTGGLGELFFGEGSRLTVL.

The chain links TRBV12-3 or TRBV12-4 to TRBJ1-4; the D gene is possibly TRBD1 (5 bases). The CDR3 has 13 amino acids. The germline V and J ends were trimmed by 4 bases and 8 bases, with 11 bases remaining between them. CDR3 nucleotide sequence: TGTGCCAGCAGTTCGCAGGGCGCAGAAAAACTGTTTTTT. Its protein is CASSSQGAEKLFF.

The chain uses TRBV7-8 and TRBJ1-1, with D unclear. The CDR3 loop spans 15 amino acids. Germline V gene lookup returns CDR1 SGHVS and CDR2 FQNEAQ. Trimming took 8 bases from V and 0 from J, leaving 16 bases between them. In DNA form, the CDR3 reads TGTGCCAGCTCTCAACTTGGGCATCTGAACACTGAAGCTTTCTTT. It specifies CASSQLGHLNTEAFF.

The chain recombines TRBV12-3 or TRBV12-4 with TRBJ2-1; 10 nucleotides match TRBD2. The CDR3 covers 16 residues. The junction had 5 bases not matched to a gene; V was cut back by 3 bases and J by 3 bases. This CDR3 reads CASSFSGLAVYNEQFF. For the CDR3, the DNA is TGTGCCAGCAGTTTTTCCGGACTAGCGGTCTACAATGAGCAGTTCTTC.

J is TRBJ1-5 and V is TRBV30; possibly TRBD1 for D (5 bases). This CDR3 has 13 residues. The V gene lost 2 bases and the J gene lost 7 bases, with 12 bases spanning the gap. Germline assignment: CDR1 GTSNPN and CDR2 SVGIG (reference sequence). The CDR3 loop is CAWSRRGRQPQHF. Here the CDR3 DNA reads TGTGCCTGGAGTCGACGGGGACGCCAGCCCCAGCATTTT. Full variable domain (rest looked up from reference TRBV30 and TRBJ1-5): SQTIHQWPATLVQPVGSPLSLECTVEGTSNPNLYWYRQAAGRGLQLLFYSVGIGQISSEVPQNLSASRPQDRQFILSSKKLLLSDSGFYLCAWSRRGRQPQHFGDGTRLSIL.

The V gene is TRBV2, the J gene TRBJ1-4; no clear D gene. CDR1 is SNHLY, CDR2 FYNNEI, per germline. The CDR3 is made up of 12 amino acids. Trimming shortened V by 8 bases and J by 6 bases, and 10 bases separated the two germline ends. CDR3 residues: CASRARDEKLFF. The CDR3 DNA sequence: TGTGCCAGCCGGGCTAGGGATGAAAAACTGTTTTTT.

The chain's CDR3 is CASSFLLAGPNNEQFF. CDR3 bases: TGTGCCAGCAGTTTCCTACTAGCGGGGCCAAACAATGAGCAGTTCTTC. The chain employs TRBV6-5 and TRBJ2-1; 10 bases are shared with TRBD2. Germline CDR1 reads MNHEY; CDR2 reads SVGAGI. The V and J ends lost 4 bases and 5 bases, in that order; junction bases with no gene match: 8. The CDR3 is 16 residues long.

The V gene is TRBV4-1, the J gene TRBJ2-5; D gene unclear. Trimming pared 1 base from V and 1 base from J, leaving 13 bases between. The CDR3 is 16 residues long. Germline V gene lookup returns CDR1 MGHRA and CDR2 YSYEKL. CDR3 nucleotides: TGCGCCAGCAGCCAAGTTGACTTACTACCCCAAGAGACCCAGTACTTC. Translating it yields CASSQVDLLPQETQYF.

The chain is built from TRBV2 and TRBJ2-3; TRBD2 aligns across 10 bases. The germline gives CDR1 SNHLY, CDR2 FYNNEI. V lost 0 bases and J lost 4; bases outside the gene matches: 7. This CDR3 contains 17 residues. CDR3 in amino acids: CASSEAQIAGGADTQYF. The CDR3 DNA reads TGTGCCAGCAGTGAAGCCCAGATAGCGGGAGGTGCAGATACGCAGTATTTT.

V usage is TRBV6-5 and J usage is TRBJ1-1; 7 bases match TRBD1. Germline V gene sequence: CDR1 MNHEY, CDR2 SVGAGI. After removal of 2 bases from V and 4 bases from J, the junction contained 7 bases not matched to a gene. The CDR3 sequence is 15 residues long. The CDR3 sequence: CASSYGTGASTEAFF. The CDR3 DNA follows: TGTGCCAGCAGTTACGGAACAGGGGCGAGCACTGAAGCTTTCTTT.

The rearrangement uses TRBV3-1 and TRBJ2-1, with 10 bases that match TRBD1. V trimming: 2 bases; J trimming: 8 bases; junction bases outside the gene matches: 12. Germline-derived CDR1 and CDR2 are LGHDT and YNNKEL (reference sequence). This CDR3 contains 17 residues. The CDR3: CASSQRGSGQGYDEQFF. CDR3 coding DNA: TGTGCCAGCAGCCAAAGGGGATCGGGACAGGGGTATGATGAGCAGTTCTTC.

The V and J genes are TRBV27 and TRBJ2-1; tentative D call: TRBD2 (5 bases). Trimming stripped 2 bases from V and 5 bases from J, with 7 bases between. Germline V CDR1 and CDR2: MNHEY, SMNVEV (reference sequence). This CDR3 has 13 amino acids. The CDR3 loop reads CASSLTTNNEQFF. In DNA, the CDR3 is TGTGCCAGCAGTTTAACGACTAACAATGAGCAGTTCTTC.

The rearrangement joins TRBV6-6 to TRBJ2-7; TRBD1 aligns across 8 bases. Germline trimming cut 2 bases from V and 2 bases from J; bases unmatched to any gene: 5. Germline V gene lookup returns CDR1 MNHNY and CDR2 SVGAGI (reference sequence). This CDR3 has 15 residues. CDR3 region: CASSYGDRHPYEQYF. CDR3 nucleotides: TGTGCCAGCAGTTACGGGGACAGGCACCCCTACGAGCAGTACTTC.

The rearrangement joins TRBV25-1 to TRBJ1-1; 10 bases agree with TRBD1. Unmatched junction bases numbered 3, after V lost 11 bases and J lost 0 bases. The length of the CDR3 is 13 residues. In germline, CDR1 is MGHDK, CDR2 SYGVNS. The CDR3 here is CAAGQGLNTEAFF. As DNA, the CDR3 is TGTGCCGCGGGACAGGGGCTGAACACTGAAGCTTTCTTT.

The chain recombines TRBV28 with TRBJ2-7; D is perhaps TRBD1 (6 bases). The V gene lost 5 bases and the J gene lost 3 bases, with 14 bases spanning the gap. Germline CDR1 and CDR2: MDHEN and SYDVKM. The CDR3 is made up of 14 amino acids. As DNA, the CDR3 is TGTGCCAGCAGTATCGACAGGCAACTCTACGAGCAGTACTTC. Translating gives CASSIDRQLYEQYF.

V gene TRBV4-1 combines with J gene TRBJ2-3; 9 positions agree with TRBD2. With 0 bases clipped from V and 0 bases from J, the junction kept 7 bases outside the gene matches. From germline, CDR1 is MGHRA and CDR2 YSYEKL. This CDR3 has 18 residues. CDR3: CASSQDLHSGGSTDTQYF. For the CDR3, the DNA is TGCGCCAGCAGCCAAGATCTTCATAGCGGGGGCAGCACAGATACGCAGTATTTT.